A selection of T cell receptor beta chains follows, all from one sample in a study of shared clonotypes between healthy human individuals. The assay was immunoSEQ multiplex PCR, and TCRdb's table has in-frame clones only and misses some. The data show approximately 2.5 million clones, approximately 93% seen once. Sequencing used naive CD4+ T cells from PBMCs. The source is a man in his late teens or twenties in good health. Some clones in this sample may be carry-over from other donors' samples. Both conserved end residues are part of each CDR3. A D gene is named only where the DNA matches it firmly. Clone size is not always given. Where it is, it says once, few, many or a class for expanded clones.

CDR3 protein | CDR3 DNA | clone size | V gene | D gene | J gene
CASTPKAGLSTDTQYF | TGTGCCAGCACCCCAAAGGCAGGGCTTAGTACAGATACGCAGTATTTT | . | TRBV5-8 | . | TRBJ2-3
CASSRFVQGGNEQYF | TGTGCCAGCAGCCGCTTTGTACAGGGGGGGAACGAGCAGTACTTC | . | TRBV6-5 | . | TRBJ2-7
CASSSLTDTQYF | TGTGCCAGCAGCTCACTTACAGATACGCAGTATTTT | . | TRBV7-2 | . | TRBJ2-3
CASSLRQERTEADTQYF | TGTGCCAGCAGTTTACGACAGGAAAGAACAGAGGCAGATACGCAGTATTTT | . | TRBV27 | . | TRBJ2-3
CAWRTGGVVLTF | TGTGCCTGGAGAACGGGGGGAGTTGTCCTGACTTTC | . | TRBV30 | TRBD2 | TRBJ2-6
CASSQDLSGGWEGYTF | TGCGCCAGCAGCCAAGATCTTTCCGGGGGTTGGGAGGGCTACACCTTC | . | TRBV4-3 | . | TRBJ1-2
CASSLVAGKNSPLHF | TGTGCCAGCAGCTTAGTAGCCGGAAAAAATTCACCCCTCCACTTT | once | TRBV7-2 | . | TRBJ1-6
CASSFQGNTEAFF | TGTGCCAGCAGCTTCCAGGGGAACACTGAAGCTTTCTTT | . | TRBV5-4 | . | TRBJ1-1
CASTQGGFTDTQYF | TGTGCCAGCACCCAGGGGGGATTCACAGATACGCAGTATTTT | once | TRBV28 | . | TRBJ2-3
CASSLGGYSTPLNEKLFF | TGTGCCAGCAGCTTAGGAGGATACAGTACGCCTCTGAATGAAAAACTGTTTTTT | once | TRBV7-9 | . | TRBJ1-4
CASKGGAGYGYTF | TGTGCCAGCAAAGGGGGCGCGGGCTATGGCTACACCTTC | few | TRBV28 | TRBD1 | TRBJ1-2
CASSSGTAQETQYF | TGCGCCAGCAGCTCAGGGACAGCCCAAGAGACCCAGTACTTC | . | TRBV5-1 | TRBD1 | TRBJ2-5
CASSWSGANTGELFF | TGCGCCAGCAGTTGGAGCGGGGCAAACACCGGGGAGCTGTTTTTT | . | TRBV5-1 | TRBD2 | TRBJ2-2
CAIRTGTSGNYNEQFF | TGTGCCATCAGAACCGGGACTAGCGGGAATTACAATGAGCAGTTCTTC | . | TRBV10-3 | TRBD2 | TRBJ2-1
CASSLSDSYNEQFF | TGCGCCAGCAGCTTGTCGGACTCCTACAATGAGCAGTTCTTC | . | TRBV5-1 | . | TRBJ2-1
CASSLDLTGAYGYTF | TGTGCCAGCAGTTTAGACTTGACAGGGGCCTATGGCTACACCTTC | . | TRBV28 | TRBD1 | TRBJ1-2
CASSPRTGTYNEQFF | TGTGCCAGTAGTCCCCGGACAGGTACCTACAATGAGCAGTTCTTC | . | TRBV19 | TRBD1 | TRBJ2-1
CASSPRDRRRLNEQFF | TGTGCCAGCAGCCCCCGGGACAGGCGCCGTTTGAATGAGCAGTTCTTC | . | TRBV7-9 | TRBD1 | TRBJ2-1
CASTGTANTEAFF | TGTGCCAGCACCGGGACGGCGAACACTGAAGCTTTCTTT | . | TRBV2 | . | TRBJ1-1
CASSLGLAGKAYNEQFF | TGCGCCAGCAGCTTGGGTCTAGCGGGGAAAGCCTACAATGAGCAGTTCTTC | . | TRBV5-1 | TRBD2 | TRBJ2-1
CASSPSGTLSYEQYF | TGTGCCAGCTCACCTTCCGGGACACTCTCCTACGAGCAGTACTTC | . | TRBV18 | . | TRBJ2-7
CASSLPPVDEAFF | TGTGCCAGCAGCTTGCCACCCGTGGATGAAGCTTTCTTT | . | TRBV5-5 | . | TRBJ1-1
CASSQDRSRGQGRTDTQYF | TGCGCCAGCAGCCAAGATAGGTCCCGAGGACAGGGGAGAACAGATACGCAGTATTTT | . | TRBV4-1 | TRBD1 | TRBJ2-3
CASSAQGFPQETQYF | TGTGCCAGCAGCGCTCAAGGGTTTCCCCAAGAGACCCAGTACTTC | . | TRBV9 | . | TRBJ2-5
CASTGRAPDTQYF | TGTGCCAGCACCGGGAGGGCCCCAGATACGCAGTATTTT | . | TRBV13 | TRBD2 | TRBJ2-3
CASSWRRNTEAFF | TGTGCCAGTAGTTGGAGAAGGAACACTGAAGCTTTCTTT | . | TRBV19 | . | TRBJ1-1
CASSFSEATQYF | TGTGCCAGCAGCTTTTCAGAAGCTACGCAGTATTTT | . | TRBV28 | . | TRBJ2-3
CAGGTDTGELFF | TGTGCCGGGGGGACAGACACCGGGGAGCTGTTTTTT | . | TRBV5-4 | . | TRBJ2-2
CASSQGLGQFF | TGTGCCAGCAGCCAGGGACTCGGGCAGTTCTTC | . | TRBV25-1 | . | TRBJ2-1